This is a list of T cell receptor beta chains from one sample in a study of follicular helper T cells after annual influenza vaccination. The data were produced by immunoSEQ multiplex PCR, yet TCRdb's version contains in-frame clones alone and is incomplete. The repertoire holds about 7,300 clones, over 70% seen once, with 1.5% to 2% in the top ten. The material was CXCR5+ CD38- circulating T follicular helper cells from blood, obtained 7 days after influenza vaccination. The receptors shown here come from an adult who received the influenza vaccine. Both conserved end residues are trimmed from each CDR3. The D gene is left open where the match is weak.

D,V,J,CDR3
NA,TRBV10-1,TRBJ1-5,ASSEAGSWQPQH
NA,TRBV7-8,TRBJ2-3,ASSLVGGGPTDTQY
NA,TRBV10-3,TRBJ2-3,AISPQTTTDTQY
NA,TRBV29-1,TRBJ1-2,SVRTENYGYT
NA,TRBV30,TRBJ2-1,AWSVRHEQF
NA,TRBV7-3,TRBJ1-5,ASSKSGDEPQH
NA,TRBV19,TRBJ2-1,ASSIEGTSRDNEQF
NA,TRBV28,TRBJ1-2,ASSRGGLGGYT
NA,TRBV5-1,TRBJ2-5,ASSRSFQETQY
TRBD2,TRBV11-3,TRBJ2-3,ASSLGTGGTQY
NA,TRBV5-1,TRBJ2-3,ASSPEPTTDTQY
NA,TRBV5-1,TRBJ2-3,ASSLPGIDTQY
TRBD2,TRBV5-1,TRBJ2-3,ASSYLAGGITDTQY
NA,TRBV2,TRBJ1-1,ASRFFSLQNTEAF
NA,TRBV4-2,TRBJ1-5,ASSQEGPWQPQH
NA,TRBV10-3,TRBJ2-2,AITRERGTGELF
NA,TRBV6-6,TRBJ2-7,ASSYSAVYEQY
NA,TRBV11-2,TRBJ2-7,ASSLDKWQHYAEQY
NA,TRBV6-1,TRBJ2-7,ASSEVASLQY
NA,TRBV28,TRBJ2-2,ASSLWQGSGELF
TRBD1,TRBV27,TRBJ2-7,ASSFQGAPEQY
NA,TRBV27,TRBJ2-7,ASSTNRVHEQY
NA,TRBV27,TRBJ1-1,ASSFWGANSEAF
NA,TRBV19,TRBJ2-5,ASSINRPRGGETQY
TRBD2,TRBV6-5,TRBJ2-2,ASLLAAYTGELF
TRBD1,TRBV7-9,TRBJ2-2,ASSAGRGQGSNTGELF
NA,TRBV28,TRBJ1-5,ASKGGRSNQPQH
TRBD2,TRBV30,TRBJ2-1,AWSVAGGTLNEQF
TRBD2,TRBV9,TRBJ2-7,ASSVEGTSGREQY
TRBD1,TRBV18,TRBJ1-1,ASSLQQGDTEAF
TRBD1,TRBV29-1,TRBJ1-2,SVSFWEGAGGYT